The entry below gives a single TCR beta chain sequence along with its context. V was pared by 6 bases and J by 1 base, with 6 bases between. The CDR3 contains 12 residues. CDR1 and CDR2 from the germline V gene are KGHSH and LQKENI. The data belong to a study of blood T cells in healthy people across ages. With a J-beta primer mix and a sample-barcoded 5' primer, a second PCR ran 7 to 11 cycles. The yield of each sample was at least 2.5 million CDR3-containing paired-end reads. TCRdb fed the 5' RACE reads into MiXCR, producing one record per CDR3 protein. The profile shows some 760,000 distinct CDR3 sequences, 20% to 25% of them singletons. These data were likewise used in another study, on T cells of mothers and their children.

The receptor's source is a boy aged 10-17 years in good health. This rearrangement joins TRBV18 to TRBJ1-1; D is undetermined. Sequencing was performed on blood. The CDR3 region is CASSYKNTEAFF. The CDR3 DNA sequence: TGTGCCAGCTCGTACAAGAACACTGAAGCTTTCTTT.